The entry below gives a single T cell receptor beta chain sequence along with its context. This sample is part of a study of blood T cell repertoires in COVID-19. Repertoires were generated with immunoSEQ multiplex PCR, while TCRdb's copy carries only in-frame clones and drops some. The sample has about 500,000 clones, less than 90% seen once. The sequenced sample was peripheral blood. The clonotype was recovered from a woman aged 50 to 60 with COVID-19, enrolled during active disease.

CDR3 in amino acids: CASSLGGPNYGYTF. CDR3 nucleotide sequence: TGCGCCAGCAGCTTGGGGGGCCCTAACTATGGCTACACCTTC. The chain carries TRBV5-1 and TRBJ1-2; tentatively, D is TRBD1 (5 bases). V lost 0 bases and J lost 0, with 6 bases in between. The CDR3 is made up of 14 amino acids. Per the germline V gene, CDR1 is SGHRS and CDR2 is YFSETQ.